This entry lists 11 T cell receptor beta chains sequenced from one sample in a study of radiotherapy plus CTLA-4 blockade in lung cancer. Sequencing used immunoSEQ multiplex PCR; TCRdb keeps in-frame clones, though not all of them. The data show about 78,000 clones, around 88% seen once. The source material was peripheral blood, sampled from a patient treated with radiotherapy plus ipilimumab. The source is a human donor with non-small cell lung cancer who had a partial response to radiotherapy plus ipilimumab.

Regarding this clone: The junction does not match germline at one end; this may be a read error. The J gene is TRBJ1-3, the V gene TRBV19, with D uncertain. Germline V gene data show CDR1 as LNHDA and CDR2 as SQIVND (reference sequence). The CDR3 runs to 12 residues. The CDR3 region has the DNA TGTGCCAGCTTATCTTCTGGAGACACCATATATTTT. It translates to CASLSSGDTIYF.

This clone has a handful of counts. The rearrangement joins TRBV5-1 to TRBJ2-1, with 8 nucleotides matching TRBD1. CDR3 length: 14 residues. Per germline, CDR1 SGHRS and CDR2 YFSETQ. The V gene end was trimmed by 4 bases and the J gene end by 4 bases; junction bases not matched to a gene: 4. Here the CDR3 DNA reads TGCGCCAGCAGCCAAACAGGGGGGTACAATGAGCAGTTCTTC. Translating gives CASSQTGGYNEQFF.

This chain connects TRBV5-4 to TRBJ2-1; D perhaps matches TRBD1 (6 bases). The V end was cut by 4 bases, the J end by 0 bases, with 14 bases between. The V gene's germline CDR1 is SGHNT and CDR2 YYREEE (reference sequence). The CDR3 length is 16 residues. The chain's CDR3 is CASSDPTGRSYNEQFF. CDR3 bases: TGTGCCAGCAGCGACCCGACAGGACGCTCCTACAATGAGCAGTTCTTC.

This clone was seen more than once but under ten times. J is TRBJ1-2 and V is TRBV30; TRBD1 agrees at 7 bases. Germline CDR1 and CDR2: GTSNPN and SVGIG (reference sequence). CDR3 length: 14 amino acids. J lost 8 bases, V lost 0 bases, and 9 bases had no gene match. The CDR3 sequence is CAWSVGGTARGYTF. DNA for the CDR3: TGTGCCTGGAGTGTGGGCGGGACAGCTCGGGGCTACACCTTC.

The V and J genes are TRBV19 and TRBJ1-2; TRBD1 aligns across 9 bases. The V segment lost 6 bases and the J segment 2 bases; nucleotides outside the gene matches: 7. The CDR3 is 15 residues long. Germline values: CDR1 LNHDA, CDR2 SQIVND (reference sequence). The CDR3 spells CASSISGTGNYGYTF. For the CDR3, the DNA is TGTGCCAGTAGCATTTCCGGGACAGGGAACTATGGCTACACCTTC.

This chain joins TRBV21-1 and TRBJ2-5; TRBD1 was called by the table and not checked on the DNA. TRBV21-1 is reported as a pseudogene. The CDR3 loop spans 13 amino acids. The CDR3 loop is CASSNRVGETQYF. CDR3 sequence (DNA): TGTGCCAGCAGCAACAGGGTCGGGGAGACCCAGTACTTC.

This clone was found once. In DNA form, the CDR3 reads TGTGCCAGCAGCTTGGACAGGGTGGGACAGCCCCAGCATTTT. It encodes CASSLDRVGQPQHF. The genes are TRBV11-2 and TRBJ1-5; 8 nucleotides match TRBD1. Germline assignment: CDR1 SGHAT and CDR2 FQNNGV. The V segment lost 3 bases and the J segment 7 bases; nucleotides outside the gene matches: 5. The CDR3 covers 14 residues.

The CDR3 sequence is CSVDRGDTEAFF. Written as DNA, the CDR3 is TGCAGCGTTGACAGGGGTGACACTGAAGCTTTCTTT. This chain joins TRBV29-1 and TRBJ1-1; tentatively, D is TRBD1 (6 bases). CDR1 and CDR2 (germline): SQVTM, ANQGSEA. CDR3 length equals 12 residues. V dropped 3 bases and J dropped 3 bases, with 8 bases sitting between them.

The gene calls are TRBV13 and TRBJ1-1; 8 bases align to TRBD1. V lost 4 bases and J lost 1; bases outside the gene matches: 8. CDR3 length equals 16 residues. The germline gives CDR1 PRHDT, CDR2 FYEKMQ (reference sequence). CDR3 region: CASSWPRTGRNTEAFF. CDR3 sequence (DNA): TGTGCCAGCAGCTGGCCTCGGACAGGGAGGAACACTGAAGCTTTCTTT.

The chain is built from TRBV30 and TRBJ1-5; weak D call: TRBD1 (6 bases). CDR3 length: 17 residues. The germline gives CDR1 GTSNPN, CDR2 SVGIG (reference sequence). The V end was cut by 2 bases, the J end by 0 bases, with 17 bases between. CDR3 amino acids: CAWSSHRTAYSNQPQHF. CDR3 sequence (DNA): TGTGCCTGGAGTAGCCACAGGACAGCCTATAGCAATCAGCCCCAGCATTTT.

The table lists this clone with a count of one. The genes are TRBV7-9 and TRBJ2-2; 7 nucleotides align to TRBD1. Per the germline V gene, CDR1 is SEHNR and CDR2 is FQNEAQ (reference sequence). The CDR3 is made up of 15 amino acids. Germline trimming cut 5 bases from V and 4 bases from J; bases unmatched to any gene: 7. The CDR3 here is CASSPRQGSTGELFF. CDR3 coding DNA: TGTGCCAGCAGCCCCCGACAGGGTAGCACCGGGGAGCTGTTTTTT.